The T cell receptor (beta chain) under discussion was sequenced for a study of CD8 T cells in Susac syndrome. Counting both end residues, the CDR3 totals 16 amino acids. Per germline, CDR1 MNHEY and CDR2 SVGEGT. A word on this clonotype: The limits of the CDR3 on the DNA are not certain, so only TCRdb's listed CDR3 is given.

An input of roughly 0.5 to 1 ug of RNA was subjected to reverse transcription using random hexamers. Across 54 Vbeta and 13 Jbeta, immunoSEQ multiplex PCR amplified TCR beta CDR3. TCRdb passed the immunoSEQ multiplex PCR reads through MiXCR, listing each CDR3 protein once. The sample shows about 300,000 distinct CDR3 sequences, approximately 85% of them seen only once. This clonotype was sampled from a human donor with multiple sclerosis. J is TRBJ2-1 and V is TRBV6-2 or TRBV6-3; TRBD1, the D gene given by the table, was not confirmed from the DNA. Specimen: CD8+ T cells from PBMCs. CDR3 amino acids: CASSSLGTWGLGSKFF.